This entry describes one TCR beta chain. Its cognate antigen is unknown. This specimen belongs to a study of CD8+CD57+ T cells in acquired aplastic anemia. Study-level information: The sorted CD4+ and CD8+ cells yielded an average around 3 ug of DNA. General observations from the study: In common between the patients and the controls were around 29 CD8+ CDR3 sequences.

TCR beta VDJ combinations and CDR3 sequences were profiled from genomic DNA. TCRdb analysed the reads with MiXCR anew, one entry per CDR3 protein. The sample has about 180,000 distinct CDR3 sequences, around half seen once. An expansion of CD8+CD57+ cells by flow cytometry had been shown in patients chosen for sequencing. The sample taken for sequencing was sorted CD4+, CD8+, or CD8+CD57+ T cells (not recorded which) from PBMCs. The TCR was taken from a human donor with aplastic anemia.

CDR3 DNA: TGTGCCAGCGTTAGGGACAGGGGCCGGGCTTTCTTT. Amino acids: CASVRDRGRAFF. This chain links TRBV2 with TRBJ1-1, with 10 bases fitting TRBD1. The CDR3 consists of 12 residues. J gave up 11 bases and V 8 bases, and 8 bases lay outside the gene matches. The germline V gene encodes CDR1 SNHLY and CDR2 FYNNEI.